The present T cell receptor beta chain was sequenced within a study of blood T cell repertoires in COVID-19. Study in general: Sites in the United States, Italy and Spain provided acute and convalescent COVID-19 samples. The cDNA or gDNA used as material had been derived from T cells, B-cell-depleted T cells, or PBMCs.

Authors' analysis steps: Estimated nucleated cell counts came from reference gene primer amplification. Repertoires were generated with immunoSEQ multiplex PCR, while TCRdb's copy carries only in-frame clones and drops some. The V and J calls and clone size are taken from that table; D and trimming were inferred from the DNA. The repertoire consists of about 670,000 clones, with 90% occurring once and the leading ten covering roughly 0.25%. This CDR3 region has 11 residues. Between the trimmed V and J ends, which lost 3 bases and 1 base, there was a span of 3 bases. CDR1 is GTSNPN and CDR2 is SVGIG in the germline V gene (reference sequence).

The source of this sequence is a woman younger than 30 with acute or convalescent COVID-19. The chain links TRBV30 to TRBJ1-1, with D unclear. Sequences were obtained from peripheral blood. CDR3 amino acids: CAWRANTEAFF. DNA for the CDR3: TGTGCCTGGAGAGCGAACACTGAAGCTTTCTTT.